This T cell receptor (beta chain) was recovered during a study of identical twins. The CDR3 contains 14 residues. Germline V gene lookup returns CDR1 SGHNT and CDR2 YENEEA. The V gene lost 4 bases and the J gene lost 4 bases, with 10 bases spanning the gap. TCRdb redid the calling of the 5' RACE reads with MiXCR, one entry per CDR3 protein. The data hold 240,000 or so distinct CDR3 sequences, with around 7% observed a single time. The same data also went into a second study, on yellow fever vaccine responses in identical twins.

The material sequenced was memory (CD45RO+) T cells sorted from blood. The chain uses TRBV11-3 and TRBJ2-2; D ambiguous. The TCR originated in a woman aged 18 to 35 in good health. The CDR3 sequence is CASSSEGLTGELFF. The CDR3 nucleotides are TGTGCCAGCAGCTCCGAAGGTCTCACCGGGGAGCTGTTTTTT.